This T cell receptor beta chain was sequenced for a study of beta chain features in type 1 diabetes. Study-wide results and limits: Naive, central memory and Treg TCRB repertoires seemed to resemble each other more closely in patients than they did in healthy donors. TCRB CDR3s from Type 1 diabetes patients were moderately but significantly shorter in all four CD4+ subsets.

This clone was observed at least ten times. The antigen is undetermined. CDR3 size: 16 residues. Looked up from germline, CDR1 is SGHRS and CDR2 is YFSETQ. Trimming shortened V by 2 bases and J by 1 base, and 13 bases separated the two germline ends. On average, the one heparinised blood draw given by each donor was approximately 120 mL. Each sorted population was over 95% pure. The study reverse transcribed the entire isolated RNA, so it sequenced expressed TCRB transcripts. The data were produced by immunoSEQ multiplex PCR, yet TCRdb's version contains in-frame clones alone and is incomplete. The data contain some 350,000 clones, 8.5% to 10% of them singletons.

Sequenced material: central memory CD4+ T cells from blood. V usage is TRBV5-1 and J usage is TRBJ1-3; TRBD1 might be the D (5 bases). The TCR originated in a man aged 25-45 years with type 1 diabetes. CDR3 in DNA: TGCGCCAGCAGCTTTCAGGGTACAGGATCTGGAAACACCATATATTTT. Its translation: CASSFQGTGSGNTIYF.